This section outlines one T cell receptor beta chain sequence together with its context. The data were taken from a study of blood T cell repertoires in COVID-19. Here immunoSEQ multiplex PCR was the method, and the copy in TCRdb shows in-frame clones only, minus some. The sample yields roughly 380,000 clones, approximately 91% seen once. The CDR3 spans 13 residues. CDR1 is MRHNA and CDR2 is SNTAGT in the germline V gene. Unmatched junction bases numbered 4, after V lost 6 bases and J lost 8 bases. The gene calls are TRBV6-4 and TRBJ2-2, with 9 bases identical to TRBD1. The receptor was isolated from a middle-aged woman with COVID-19, enrolled during active disease. Sequencing was done on a sample of peripheral blood. CDR3: CASSLDRGGELFF. The CDR3 bases are TGTGCCAGCAGCCTGGACAGGGGAGGGGAGCTGTTTTTT.